This T cell receptor (beta chain) was documented in a study of blood T cell repertoires in COVID-19. At the level of the study: Specimens from acute and convalescent COVID-19 originated in the United States, Italy and Spain. T cells, B-cell-depleted T cells, or PBMCs provided the cDNA or gDNA that served as material.

Authors' analysis steps: For nucleated cells, counts were estimated from reference gene primer amplification. The repertoire was sequenced with immunoSEQ multiplex PCR; TCRdb's copy has only in-frame clones and lacks some. That table furnishes V, J and clone size, whereas the DNA furnished D and trimming. The sample shows about 50,000 clones, around 87% of them seen only once. CDR1 is SQVTM, CDR2 ANQGSEA, per germline. V dropped 7 bases and J dropped 5 bases, with 21 bases sitting between them. The CDR3 loop spans 14 amino acids. Sequences were obtained from peripheral blood. The receptor comes from a human donor in a cohort sampled during active COVID-19. The chain is built from TRBV29-1 and TRBJ2-7; a weak D match, TRBD1 (6 bases). The chain's CDR3 is CSATLGAVTHEQYF. The CDR3 DNA reads as TGCAGCGCTACCTTGGGGGCCGTGACCCACGAGCAGTACTTC.